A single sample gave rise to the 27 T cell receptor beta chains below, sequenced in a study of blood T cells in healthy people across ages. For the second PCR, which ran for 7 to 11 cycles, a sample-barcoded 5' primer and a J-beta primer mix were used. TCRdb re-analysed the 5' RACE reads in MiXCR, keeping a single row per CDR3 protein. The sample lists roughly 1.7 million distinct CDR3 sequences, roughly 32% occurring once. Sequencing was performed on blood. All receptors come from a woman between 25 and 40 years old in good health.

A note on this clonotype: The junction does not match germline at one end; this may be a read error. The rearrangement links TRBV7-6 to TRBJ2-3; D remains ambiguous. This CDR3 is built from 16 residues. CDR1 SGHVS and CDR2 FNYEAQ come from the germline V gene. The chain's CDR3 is CVSSLERTGSTDTQYF. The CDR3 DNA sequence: TGTGTCAGCAGCTTAGAGAGGACCGGGAGCACAGATACGCAGTATTTT.

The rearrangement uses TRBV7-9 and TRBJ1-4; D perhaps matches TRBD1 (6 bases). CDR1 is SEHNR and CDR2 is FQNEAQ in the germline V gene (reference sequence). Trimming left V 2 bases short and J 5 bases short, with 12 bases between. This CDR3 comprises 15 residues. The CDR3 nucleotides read TGTGCCAGCAGCTTAACAGGGAGCACGAATGAAAAACTGTTTTTT. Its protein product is CASSLTGSTNEKLFF.

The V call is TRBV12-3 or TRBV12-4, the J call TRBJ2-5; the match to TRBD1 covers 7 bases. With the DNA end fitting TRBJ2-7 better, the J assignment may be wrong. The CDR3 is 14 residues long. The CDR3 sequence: CASRATGDSYEQYF. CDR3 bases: TGTGCCAGCAGGGCAACAGGGGACTCCTACGAGCAGTACTTC.

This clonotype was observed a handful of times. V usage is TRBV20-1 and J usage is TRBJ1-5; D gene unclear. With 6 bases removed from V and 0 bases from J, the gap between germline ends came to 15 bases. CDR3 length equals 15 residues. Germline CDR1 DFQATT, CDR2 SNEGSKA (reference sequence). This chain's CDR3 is CSAELASYSNQPQHF. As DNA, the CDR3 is TGCAGTGCGGAGCTAGCCAGCTATAGCAATCAGCCCCAGCATTTT.

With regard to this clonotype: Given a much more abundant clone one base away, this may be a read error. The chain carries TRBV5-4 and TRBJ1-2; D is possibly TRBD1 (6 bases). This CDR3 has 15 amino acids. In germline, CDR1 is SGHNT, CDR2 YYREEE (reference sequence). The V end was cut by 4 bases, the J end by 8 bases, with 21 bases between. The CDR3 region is CASSHRDTGGGGYTF. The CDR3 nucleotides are TGTGCCAGCAGCCATCGGGACACTGGTGGGGGGGGCTACACCTTC.

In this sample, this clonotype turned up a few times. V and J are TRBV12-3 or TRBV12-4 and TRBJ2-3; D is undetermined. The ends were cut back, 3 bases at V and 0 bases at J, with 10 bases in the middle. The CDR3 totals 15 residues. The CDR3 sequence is CASSFPGSSTDTQYF. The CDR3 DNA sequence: TGTGCCAGCAGTTTTCCGGGCAGTAGCACAGATACGCAGTATTTT.

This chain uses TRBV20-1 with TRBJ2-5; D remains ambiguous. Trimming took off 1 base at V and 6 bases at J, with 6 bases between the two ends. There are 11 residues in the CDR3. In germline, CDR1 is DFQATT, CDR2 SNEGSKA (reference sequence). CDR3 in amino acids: CSARAEKTQYF. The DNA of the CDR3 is TGCAGTGCTAGAGCCGAAAAGACCCAGTACTTC.

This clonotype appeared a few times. CDR3 amino acids: CASSPSLGGDEQYF. The CDR3 DNA follows: TGTGCCAGCAGCCCCTCCCTAGGGGGGGACGAGCAGTACTTC. V gene TRBV7-4 combines with J gene TRBJ2-7; possibly TRBD2 for D (7 bases). The CDR3 runs to 14 residues. V was shortened by 5 bases and J by 5 bases, with 16 bases between the two germline ends. Germline lookup yields CDR1 SGHVT and CDR2 SQSDAQ.

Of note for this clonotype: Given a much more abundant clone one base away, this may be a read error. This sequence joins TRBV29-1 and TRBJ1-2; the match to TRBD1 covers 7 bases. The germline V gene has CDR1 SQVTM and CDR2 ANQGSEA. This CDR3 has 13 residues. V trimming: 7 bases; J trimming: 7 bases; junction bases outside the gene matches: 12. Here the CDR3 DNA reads TGCAGCGCCCCGGTCCCGGCAGGGGGTGGCTACACCTTC. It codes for CSAPVPAGGGYTF.

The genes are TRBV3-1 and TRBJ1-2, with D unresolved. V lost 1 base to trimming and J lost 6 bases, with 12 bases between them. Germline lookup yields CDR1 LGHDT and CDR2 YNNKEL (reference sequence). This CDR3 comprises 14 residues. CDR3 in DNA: TGTGCCAGCAGCCAAGGACCCACGGGTCATGGCTACACCTTC. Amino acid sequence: CASSQGPTGHGYTF.

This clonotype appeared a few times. The CDR3 protein is CASSREGVSTDTQYF. The CDR3 DNA is TGTGCCAGCAGTAGGGAAGGGGTAAGCACAGATACGCAGTATTTT. V gene TRBV27 combines with J gene TRBJ2-3, with a weak D call TRBD1 (5 bases). The CDR3 extends over 15 amino acids. Germline V CDR1 and CDR2: MNHEY, SMNVEV (reference sequence). V was shortened by 5 bases and J by 0 bases, with 12 bases between the two germline ends.

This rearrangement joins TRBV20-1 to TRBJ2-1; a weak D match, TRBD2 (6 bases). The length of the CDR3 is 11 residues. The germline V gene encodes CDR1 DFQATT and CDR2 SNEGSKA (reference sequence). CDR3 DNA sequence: TGCAGGGCCAACTGGGGGGATGAGCAGTTCTTC. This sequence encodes CRANWGDEQFF.

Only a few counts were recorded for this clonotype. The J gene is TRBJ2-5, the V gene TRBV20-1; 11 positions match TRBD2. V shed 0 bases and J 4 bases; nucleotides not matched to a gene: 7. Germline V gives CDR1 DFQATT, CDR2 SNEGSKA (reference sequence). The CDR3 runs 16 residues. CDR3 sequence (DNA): TGCAGTGCTAGAGATGCGGCTAGCGGGAGGAGAGAGACCCAGTACTTC. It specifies CSARDAASGRRETQYF.

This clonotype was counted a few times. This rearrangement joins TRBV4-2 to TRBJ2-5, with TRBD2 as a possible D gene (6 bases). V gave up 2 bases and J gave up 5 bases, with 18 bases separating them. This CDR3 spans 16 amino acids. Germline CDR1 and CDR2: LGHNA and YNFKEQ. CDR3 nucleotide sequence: TGTGCCAGCAGCCAAATCCGAGCGGGCAGACGGGAGACCCAGTACTTC. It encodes CASSQIRAGRRETQYF.

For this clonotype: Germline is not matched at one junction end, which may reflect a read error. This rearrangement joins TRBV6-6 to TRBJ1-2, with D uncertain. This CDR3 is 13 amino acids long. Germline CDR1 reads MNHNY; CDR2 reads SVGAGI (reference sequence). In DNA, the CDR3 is TGTGCCAGCAGACGGGAAGCTAACTATGGCCACACCTTC. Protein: CASRREANYGHTF.

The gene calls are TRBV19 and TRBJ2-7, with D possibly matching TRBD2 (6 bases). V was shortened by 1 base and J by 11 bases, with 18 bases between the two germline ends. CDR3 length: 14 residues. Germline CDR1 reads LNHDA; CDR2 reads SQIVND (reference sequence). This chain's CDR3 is CASSIGGSGTPKYF. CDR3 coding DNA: TGTGCCAGTAGTATAGGAGGTTCGGGGACTCCGAAGTACTTC.

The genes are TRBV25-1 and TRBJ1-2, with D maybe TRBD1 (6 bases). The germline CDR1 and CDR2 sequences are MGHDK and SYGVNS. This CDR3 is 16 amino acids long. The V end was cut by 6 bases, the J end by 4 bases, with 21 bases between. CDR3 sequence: CASSARTGLSSYGYTF. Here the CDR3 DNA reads TGTGCCAGCAGCGCCCGAACAGGGCTTAGTTCCTATGGCTACACCTTC.

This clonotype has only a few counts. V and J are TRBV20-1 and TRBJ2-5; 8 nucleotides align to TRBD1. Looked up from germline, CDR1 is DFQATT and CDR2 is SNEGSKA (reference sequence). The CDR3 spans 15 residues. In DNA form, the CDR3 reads TGCAGCGTAGTCCCCTGGACAGGGAACCAAGAGACCCAGTACTTC. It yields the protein CSVVPWTGNQETQYF.

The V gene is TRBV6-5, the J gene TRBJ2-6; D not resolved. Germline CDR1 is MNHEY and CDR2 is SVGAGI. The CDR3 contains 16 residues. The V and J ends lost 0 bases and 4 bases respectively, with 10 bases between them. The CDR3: CASSYSSVPGANVLTF. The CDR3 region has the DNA TGTGCCAGCAGTTACTCGAGTGTTCCCGGGGCCAACGTCCTGACTTTC.

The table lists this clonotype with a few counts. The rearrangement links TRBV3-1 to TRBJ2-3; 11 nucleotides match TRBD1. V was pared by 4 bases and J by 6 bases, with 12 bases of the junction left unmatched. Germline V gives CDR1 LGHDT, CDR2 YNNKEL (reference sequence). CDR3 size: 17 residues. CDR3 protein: CASSRSTGTGGFDTQYF. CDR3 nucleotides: TGTGCCAGCAGCCGATCAACCGGGACAGGGGGGTTCGATACGCAGTATTTT.

CDR3 coding DNA: TGCGCCAGCAGCCAACCAGTAGAACCACCCCTCCACTTT. Amino acid sequence: CASSQPVEPPLHF. This chain connects TRBV4-1 to TRBJ1-6; no firm D call. The CDR3 has 13 residues. Trimming removed 2 bases from V and 11 bases from J, with 10 bases in between. CDR1 is MGHRA and CDR2 is YSYEKL in the germline V gene.

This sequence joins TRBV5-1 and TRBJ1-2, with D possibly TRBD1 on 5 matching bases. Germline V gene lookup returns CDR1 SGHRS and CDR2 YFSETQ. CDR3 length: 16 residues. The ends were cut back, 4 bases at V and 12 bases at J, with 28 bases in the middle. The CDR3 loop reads CASSPSGSTAPVGNTF. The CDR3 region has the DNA TGCGCCAGCAGCCCGAGCGGATCGACAGCCCCTGTAGGAAACACCTTC.

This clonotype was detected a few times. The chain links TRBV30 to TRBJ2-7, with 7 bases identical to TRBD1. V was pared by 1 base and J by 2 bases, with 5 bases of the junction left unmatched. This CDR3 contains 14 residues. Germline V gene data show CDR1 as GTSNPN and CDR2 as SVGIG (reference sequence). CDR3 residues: CAWSGQGGAYEQYF. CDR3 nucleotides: TGTGCCTGGAGTGGACAGGGTGGCGCCTACGAGCAGTACTTC.

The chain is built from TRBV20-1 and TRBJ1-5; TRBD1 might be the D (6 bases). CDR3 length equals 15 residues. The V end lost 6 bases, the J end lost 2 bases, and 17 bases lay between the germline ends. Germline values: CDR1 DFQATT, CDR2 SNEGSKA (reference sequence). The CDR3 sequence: CSADTGGAGNQPQHF. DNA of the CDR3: TGCAGTGCGGACACCGGGGGGGCAGGCAATCAGCCCCAGCATTTT.

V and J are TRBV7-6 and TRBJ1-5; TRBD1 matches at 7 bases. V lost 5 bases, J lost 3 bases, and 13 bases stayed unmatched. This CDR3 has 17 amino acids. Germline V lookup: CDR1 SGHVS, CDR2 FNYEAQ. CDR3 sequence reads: CASSDPRDSLINQPQHF. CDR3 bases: TGTGCCAGCAGCGATCCCAGGGACAGCCTCATCAATCAGCCCCAGCATTTT.

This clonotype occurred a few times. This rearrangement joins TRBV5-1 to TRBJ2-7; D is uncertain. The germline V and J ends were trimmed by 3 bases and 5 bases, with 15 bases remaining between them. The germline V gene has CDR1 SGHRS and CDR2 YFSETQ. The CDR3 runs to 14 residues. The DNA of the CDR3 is TGCGCCAGCAGCTGGCATGGTGACGGCGACGAGCAGTACTTC. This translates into CASSWHGDGDEQYF.

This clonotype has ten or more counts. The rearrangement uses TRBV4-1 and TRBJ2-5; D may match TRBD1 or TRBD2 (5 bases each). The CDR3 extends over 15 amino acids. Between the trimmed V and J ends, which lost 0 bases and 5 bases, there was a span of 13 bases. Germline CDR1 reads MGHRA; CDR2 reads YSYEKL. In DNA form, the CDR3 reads TGCGCCAGCAGCCAAGATCACCTAGAGGGGGAGACCCAGTACTTC. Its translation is CASSQDHLEGETQYF.